Presented here are 25 T cell receptor beta chains from one specimen sequenced in a study of shared clonotypes between healthy human individuals. Produced via immunoSEQ multiplex PCR; TCRdb's table is partial and in-frame only. The sample lists roughly 650,000 clones, more than 95% occurring once. The sequenced material came from naive CD4+ T cells sorted from blood. Subset described: CD45RA+ positively selected. The receptor set was obtained from a young woman in good health.

To note about this clone: At the DNA level, this CDR3 is encoded by other sequences in the same sample as well. V gene TRBV4-1 combines with J gene TRBJ2-1, with D tentatively TRBD2 (5 bases). The V end lost 1 base, the J end lost 1 base, and 11 bases lay between the germline ends. CDR3 length equals 16 residues. Germline V gives CDR1 MGHRA, CDR2 YSYEKL. The CDR3 region has the DNA TGCGCCAGCAGCCAAGTTGGGAGAGGGTCCTACAATGAGCAGTTCTTC. Its translation: CASSQVGRGSYNEQFF.

This chain connects TRBV11-2 to TRBJ2-1, with TRBD2 matching over 11 bases. This CDR3 region has 17 residues. V shed 1 base, J shed 8 bases, and the junction held 10 bases outside the gene matches. Germline assignment: CDR1 SGHAT and CDR2 FQNNGV. CDR3 region: CASSLGGTSGRVDEQFF. The CDR3 DNA reads TGTGCCAGCAGCTTAGGGGGAACTAGCGGGAGAGTTGATGAGCAGTTCTTC.

About this clone itself: The same CDR3 is also encoded by other DNA sequences in this sample. This rearrangement joins TRBV5-1 to TRBJ1-3, with D tentatively TRBD1 (5 bases). Trimming took 4 bases from V and 2 from J, leaving 7 bases between them. Germline CDR1 reads SGHRS; CDR2 reads YFSETQ. The CDR3 covers 13 residues. The chain's CDR3 is CASSQGAGNTIYF. For the CDR3, the DNA is TGCGCCAGCAGCCAGGGAGCTGGAAACACCATATATTTT. Full variable domain (rest looked up from reference TRBV5-1 and TRBJ1-3): KAGVTQTPRYLIKTRGQQVTLSCSPISGHRSVSWYQQTPGQGLQFLFEYFSETQRNKGNFPGRFSGRQFSNSRSEMNVSTLELGDSALYLCASSQGAGNTIYFGEGSWLTVV.

To note about this clone: Distinct nucleotide sequences in the sample also encode this CDR3. The chain uses TRBV5-1 and TRBJ1-3; no clear D. V lost 2 bases and J lost 1, with 7 bases in between. This CDR3 is 14 amino acids long. Germline V lookup: CDR1 SGHRS, CDR2 YFSETQ. The CDR3 region is CASSLEGSGNTIYF. CDR3 sequence (DNA): TGCGCCAGCAGCTTAGAGGGTTCTGGAAACACCATATATTTT.

The chain couples TRBV5-6 to TRBJ1-5; 7 nucleotides align to TRBD1. The germline V gene has CDR1 SGHDT and CDR2 YYEEEE. The CDR3 has 14 residues. Unmatched junction bases numbered 5, after V lost 3 bases and J lost 5 bases. The CDR3, as DNA: TGTGCCAGCAGCTCGGACAGGATTCATCAGCCCCAGCATTTT. Translated, it gives CASSSDRIHQPQHF.

This chain joins TRBV11-3 and TRBJ2-2; D possibly corresponds to TRBD2 (5 bases). Trimming took off 5 bases at V and 5 bases at J, with 12 bases between the two ends. The germline V gene has CDR1 SGHNT and CDR2 YENEEA. The CDR3 covers 14 residues. CDR3 protein: CASSPTRGTGELFF. CDR3 bases: TGTGCCAGCAGCCCGACACGGGGTACCGGGGAGCTGTTTTTT.

The chain carries TRBV5-1 and TRBJ2-5; D tentatively reads TRBD1 or TRBD2 (5 bases each). CDR3 size: 15 residues. Germline CDR1 is SGHRS and CDR2 is YFSETQ. With 2 bases removed from V and 1 base from J, the gap between germline ends came to 12 bases. CDR3 in amino acids: CASSFGTAGQETQYF. In DNA form, the CDR3 reads TGCGCCAGCAGCTTCGGGACCGCGGGCCAAGAGACCCAGTACTTC.

The V call is TRBV5-1, the J call TRBJ2-5, with 9 bases lining up with TRBD2. Germline values: CDR1 SGHRS, CDR2 YFSETQ. The CDR3 is made up of 14 amino acids. J was trimmed by 5 bases and V by 4 bases; bases with no gene match: 6. The DNA of the CDR3 is TGCGCCAGCAGCGGAGCGGGAGGAATGGAGACCCAGTACTTC. This gives the protein CASSGAGGMETQYF.

The V and J genes are TRBV7-9 and TRBJ1-2, with a possible D match to TRBD1 (5 bases). This CDR3 contains 14 residues. The V end lost 6 bases, the J end lost 0 bases, and 11 bases lay between the germline ends. The germline CDR1 and CDR2 sequences are SEHNR and FQNEAQ (reference sequence). CDR3 nucleotide sequence: TGTGCCAGCAGTTCGACAGCAGCTAACTATGGCTACACCTTC. Encoded protein: CASSSTAANYGYTF.

CDR3 protein: CASLLAGQGSTFGNTIYF. CDR3 DNA: TGTGCCAGCTTGCTTGCGGGACAGGGGTCGACCTTCGGAAACACCATATATTTT. The J gene is TRBJ1-3, the V gene TRBV28, with TRBD1 identical over 10 bases. The CDR3 is 18 residues long. In germline, CDR1 is MDHEN, CDR2 SYDVKM. The V and J ends lost 8 bases and 4 bases, in that order; junction bases with no gene match: 17. The entire variable domain, with the rest obtained from reference TRBV28 and TRBJ1-3, is as follows: DVKVTQSSRYLVKRTGEKVFLECVQDMDHENMFWYRQDPGLGLRLIYFSYDVKMKEKGDIPEGYSVSREKKERFSLILESASTNQTSMYLCASLLAGQGSTFGNTIYFGEGSWLTVV.

This clone was counted once. The rearrangement links TRBV19 to TRBJ2-1; tentative D call: TRBD2 (6 bases). The germline V and J ends were trimmed by 5 bases and 9 bases, with 14 bases remaining between them. This CDR3 has 13 residues. CDR1 is LNHDA and CDR2 is SQIVND in the germline V gene (reference sequence). CDR3 loop: CASSGTLGSEQFF. CDR3 bases: TGTGCCAGTAGTGGGACTCTAGGTTCTGAGCAGTTCTTC.

The chain uses TRBV6-1 and TRBJ2-3, with D tentatively TRBD1 (6 bases). The CDR3 extends over 16 amino acids. Trimming shortened V by 0 bases and J by 6 bases, and 16 bases separated the two germline ends. Germline lookup yields CDR1 MNHNS and CDR2 SASEGT. In nucleotides, the CDR3 is TGTGCCAGCAGTGAAGCGGGACCACCTAGGGGGGATACGCAGTATTTT. This encodes CASSEAGPPRGDTQYF.

This sequence joins TRBV10-3 and TRBJ2-3; possible D gene TRBD2, 6 bases. Germline V lookup: CDR1 ENHRY, CDR2 SYGVKD. V lost 4 bases, J lost 0 bases, and 11 bases lay in between. The length of the CDR3 is 15 residues. The CDR3 DNA is TGTGCCATCAGTGCCGAGGGGACTAGCACAGATACGCAGTATTTT. This codes for CAISAEGTSTDTQYF.

The V call is TRBV28, the J call TRBJ1-4; D gene ambiguous. This CDR3 comprises 15 residues. CDR1 MDHEN and CDR2 SYDVKM come from the germline V gene. V was clipped by 2 bases and J by 5 bases, with 12 bases between them. The CDR3 DNA is TGTGCCAGCAGTTTAAGAGGGTTTGACAATGAAAAACTGTTTTTT. It yields the protein CASSLRGFDNEKLFF.

On this clone itself: Sequence at one end of the junction differs from germline and may be a read error. The chain combines TRBV5-1 with TRBJ1-1; TRBD1 matches 7 bases. Germline V lookup: CDR1 SGHRS, CDR2 YFSETQ. CDR3 length equals 16 residues. CDR3 region: CASSFTGQPPNTEASF. DNA of the CDR3: TGCGCCAGCAGCTTTACGGGACAGCCACCGAACACTGAAGCTTCCTTT.

The table lists this clone with a count of one. J is TRBJ2-5 and V is TRBV29-1, with 8 bases that match TRBD1. This CDR3 is built from 12 residues. Trimming took 6 bases from V and 4 from J; bases not matched to a gene: 4. CDR1 SQVTM and CDR2 ANQGSEA come from the germline V gene. DNA of the CDR3: TGCAGCGTGGACAGGGCCGGAGAGACCCAGTACTTC. This codes for CSVDRAGETQYF.

This clone was detected only once. The chain joins TRBV30 to TRBJ2-3; 8 bases match TRBD1. The J segment lost 3 bases and the V segment lost 5 bases, leaving 4 bases of the junction unmatched. CDR1 and CDR2 from the germline V gene are GTSNPN and SVGIG (reference sequence). The CDR3 is 13 residues long. CDR3 amino acids: CAWDRGATDTQYF. Written as DNA, the CDR3 is TGTGCCTGGGACAGGGGTGCGACAGATACGCAGTATTTT.

This chain joins TRBV7-9 and TRBJ2-7; 12 bases match TRBD2. The CDR3 runs 18 residues. V lost 5 bases to trimming and J lost 3 bases; unmatched junction nucleotides: 14. Germline V gene lookup returns CDR1 SEHNR and CDR2 FQNEAQ (reference sequence). CDR3 residues: CASSPLWTSGTQVYEQYF. CDR3 bases: TGTGCCAGCAGCCCCCTATGGACTAGCGGGACCCAAGTCTACGAGCAGTACTTC.

The chain joins TRBV19 to TRBJ1-1; D remains unclear. The CDR3 runs to 15 residues. CDR1 and CDR2 (germline): LNHDA, SQIVND (reference sequence). With 2 bases removed from V and 4 bases from J, the gap between germline ends came to 14 bases. CDR3 sequence reads: CASSITFREGTEAFF. The DNA of the CDR3 is TGTGCCAGTAGTATAACCTTTCGGGAGGGCACTGAAGCTTTCTTT.

The gene calls are TRBV5-1 and TRBJ2-5; a possible D gene is TRBD1 (6 bases). With 0 bases removed from V and 5 bases from J, the gap between germline ends came to 20 bases. Germline CDR1 and CDR2: SGHRS and YFSETQ. The CDR3 has 17 residues. The CDR3 nucleotides are TGCGCCAGCAGCTTGGCCGTGGGGGCCGGACCGGGGGAGACCCAGTACTTC. This translates into CASSLAVGAGPGETQYF.

This clone occurred a few times. The chain recombines TRBV29-1 with TRBJ1-5; D ambiguous. Germline V lookup: CDR1 SQVTM, CDR2 ANQGSEA. Between the trimmed V and J ends, which lost 4 bases and 3 bases, there was a span of 10 bases. This CDR3 region has 13 residues. In nucleotides, the CDR3 is TGCAGCGTTGGCCGGGGATTCAATCAGCCCCAGCATTTT. This sequence encodes CSVGRGFNQPQHF.

The V gene is TRBV29-1, the J gene TRBJ2-3; D remains unclear. The CDR3 consists of 14 residues. In germline, CDR1 is SQVTM, CDR2 ANQGSEA. The germline V and J ends were trimmed by 3 bases and 0 bases, with 10 bases remaining between them. DNA of the CDR3: TGCAGCGTTGATCTGGCTCTTAGCACAGATACGCAGTATTTT. The encoded protein is CSVDLALSTDTQYF.

The gene calls are TRBV10-3 and TRBJ1-2; no definite D call. V lost 2 bases to trimming and J lost 8 bases, with 12 bases between them. Germline loops: CDR1 ENHRY, CDR2 SYGVKD. CDR3 length: 13 amino acids. CDR3 bases: TGTGCCATCAGTGAGGCTATACCAGAGGGCTACACCTTC. As protein: CAISEAIPEGYTF.

The chain links TRBV4-1 to TRBJ2-1, with 11 positions matching TRBD2. The CDR3 runs to 19 residues. V shed 2 bases and J 0 bases; nucleotides not matched to a gene: 9. In germline, CDR1 is MGHRA, CDR2 YSYEKL. The CDR3 DNA follows: TGCGCCAGCAGCCAACAAGTCTTAGCGGGAGGGCCCTCCTACAATGAGCAGTTCTTC. This gives the protein CASSQQVLAGGPSYNEQFF.

The chain joins TRBV28 to TRBJ1-1; D is ambiguous. There are 14 residues in the CDR3. V shed 3 bases and J shed 1 base, with 9 bases lying between them. CDR1 is MDHEN, CDR2 SYDVKM, per germline. CDR3 residues: CASSLIGRNTEAFF. The CDR3 DNA is TGTGCCAGCAGTTTGATCGGGAGGAACACTGAAGCTTTCTTT.